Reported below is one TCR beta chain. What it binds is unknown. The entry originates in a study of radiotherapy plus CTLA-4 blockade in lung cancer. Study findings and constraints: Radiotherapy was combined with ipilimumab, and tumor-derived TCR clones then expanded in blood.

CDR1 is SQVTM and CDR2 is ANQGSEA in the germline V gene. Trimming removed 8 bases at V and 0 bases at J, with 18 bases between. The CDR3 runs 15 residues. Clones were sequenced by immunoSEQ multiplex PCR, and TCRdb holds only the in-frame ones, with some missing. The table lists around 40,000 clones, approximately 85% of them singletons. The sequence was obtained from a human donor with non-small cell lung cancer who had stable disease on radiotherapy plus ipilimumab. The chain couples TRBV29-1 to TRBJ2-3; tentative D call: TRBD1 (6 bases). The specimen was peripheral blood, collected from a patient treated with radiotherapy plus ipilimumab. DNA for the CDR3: TGCAGCCTCGGAACAGGGTCATTTAGCACAGATACGCAGTATTTT. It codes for CSLGTGSFSTDTQYF.